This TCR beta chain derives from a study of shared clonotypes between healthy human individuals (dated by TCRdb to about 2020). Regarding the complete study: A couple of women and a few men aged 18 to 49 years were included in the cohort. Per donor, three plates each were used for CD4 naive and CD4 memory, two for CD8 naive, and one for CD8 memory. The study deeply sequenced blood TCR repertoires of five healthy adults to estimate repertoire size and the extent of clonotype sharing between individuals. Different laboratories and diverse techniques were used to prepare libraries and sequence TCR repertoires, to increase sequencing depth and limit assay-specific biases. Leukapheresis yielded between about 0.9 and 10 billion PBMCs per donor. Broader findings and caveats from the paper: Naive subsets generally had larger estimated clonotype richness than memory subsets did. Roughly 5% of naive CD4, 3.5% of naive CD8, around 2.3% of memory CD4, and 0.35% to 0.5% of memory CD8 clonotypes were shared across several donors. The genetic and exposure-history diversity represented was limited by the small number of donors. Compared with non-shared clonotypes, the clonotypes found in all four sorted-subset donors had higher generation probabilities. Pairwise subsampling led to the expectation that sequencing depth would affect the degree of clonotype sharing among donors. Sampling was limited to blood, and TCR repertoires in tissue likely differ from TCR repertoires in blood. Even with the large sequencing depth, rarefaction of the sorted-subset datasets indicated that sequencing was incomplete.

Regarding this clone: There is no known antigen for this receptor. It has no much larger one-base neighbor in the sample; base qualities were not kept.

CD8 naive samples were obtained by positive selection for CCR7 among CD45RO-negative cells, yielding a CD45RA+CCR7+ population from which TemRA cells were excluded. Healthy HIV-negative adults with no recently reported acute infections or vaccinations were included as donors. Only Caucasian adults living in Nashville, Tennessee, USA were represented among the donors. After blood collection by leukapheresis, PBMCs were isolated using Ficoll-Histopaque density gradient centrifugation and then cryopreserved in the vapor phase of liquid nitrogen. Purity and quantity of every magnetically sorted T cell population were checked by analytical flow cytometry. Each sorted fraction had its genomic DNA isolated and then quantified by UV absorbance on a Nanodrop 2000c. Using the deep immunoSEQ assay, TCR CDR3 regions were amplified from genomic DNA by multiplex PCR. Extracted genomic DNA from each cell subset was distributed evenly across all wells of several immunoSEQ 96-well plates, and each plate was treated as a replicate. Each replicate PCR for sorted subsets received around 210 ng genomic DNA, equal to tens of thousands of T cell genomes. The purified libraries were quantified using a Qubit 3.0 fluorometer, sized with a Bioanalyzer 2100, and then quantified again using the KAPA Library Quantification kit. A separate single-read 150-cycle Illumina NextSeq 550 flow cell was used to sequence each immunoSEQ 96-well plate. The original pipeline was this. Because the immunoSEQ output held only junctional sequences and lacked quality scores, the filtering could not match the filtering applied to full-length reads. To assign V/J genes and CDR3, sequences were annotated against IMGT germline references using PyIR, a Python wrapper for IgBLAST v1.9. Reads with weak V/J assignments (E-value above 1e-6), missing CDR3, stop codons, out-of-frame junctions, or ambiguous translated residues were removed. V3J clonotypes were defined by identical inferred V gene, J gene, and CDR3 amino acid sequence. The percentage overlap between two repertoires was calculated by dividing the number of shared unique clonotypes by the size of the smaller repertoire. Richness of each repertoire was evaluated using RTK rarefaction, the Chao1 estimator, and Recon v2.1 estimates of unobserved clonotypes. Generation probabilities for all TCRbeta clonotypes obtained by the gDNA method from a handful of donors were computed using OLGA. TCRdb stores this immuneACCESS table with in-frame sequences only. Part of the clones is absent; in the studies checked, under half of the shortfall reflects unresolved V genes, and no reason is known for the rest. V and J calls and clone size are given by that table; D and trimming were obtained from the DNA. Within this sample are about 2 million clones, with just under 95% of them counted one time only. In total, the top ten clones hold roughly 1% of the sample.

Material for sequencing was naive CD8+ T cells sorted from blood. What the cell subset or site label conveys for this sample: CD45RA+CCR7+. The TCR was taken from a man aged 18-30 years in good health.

The DNA sequence reads TGTGCCAGCAGCTATCGGATAGGGACCGCCGGACCCCAAGAGACCCAGTACTTC. It is translated as CASSYRIGTAGPQETQYF. The rearranged segments are TRBV28 and TRBJ2-5, with the D call perhaps TRBD1 or TRBD2, as 5 bases match in each case. V drops 6 bases and J drops 1 base, leaving 24 bases in between. The germline V gene gives CDR1 as MDHEN and CDR2 as SYDVKM. The CDR3 has 18 amino acids, counting the end cysteine and phenylalanine. Left in the record is the CDR3 DNA by itself, 54 bases read in frame from the first base.